This T cell receptor (beta chain) appears in the sequencing data of a study of cytomegalovirus exposure and HLA in healthy donors. Points from the study as a whole: An Asian-associated ancestry cluster reportedly showed fewer N-insertions than the roughly 700-donor mean in a later analysis. HLA allele associations emerged for some 16,000 TCR beta sequences in a later analysis, at 0.05 false discovery rate. The availability of immune exposure information extended only to CMV serostatus.

The donors were healthy bone marrow donors. Germline CDR1 and CDR2: SGDLS and YYNGEE. Germline trimming cut 4 bases from V and 4 bases from J; bases unmatched to any gene: 3. This CDR3 is 14 amino acids long. Vbeta (60) and Jbeta (13) primers were used in the PCR. Sequencing used immunoSEQ multiplex PCR; TCRdb keeps in-frame clones, though not all of them. The table lists under 200,000 clones, roughly 87% of them singletons, with under 0.6% in the top ten. A remark on this clone: Its specificity is unknown.

The specimen sequenced was PBMCs. The TCR was taken from a woman aged 45-60 years in good health and CMV-seronegative. The chain couples TRBV9 to TRBJ1-5, with 9 bases fitting TRBD1. In DNA, the CDR3 is TGTGCCAGCAGCTCCGGGACAGGGAATCAGCCCCAGCATTTT. Protein sequence: CASSSGTGNQPQHF.